A single sample is the source of the 7 T cell receptor beta chains below, sequenced in a study of blood T cells in healthy people across ages. Primers used in a second PCR of about 7 to 12 cycles were a sample-barcoded 5' primer and a J-beta primer mix. Using its own MiXCR run on the 5' RACE reads, TCRdb lists one record per CDR3 protein. In the table there are fewer than 750,000 distinct CDR3 sequences, 52% of which are singletons. The source material was blood. All receptors come from a woman of 80 years or more in good health.

This clonotype has a count of ten or more. The chain combines TRBV20-1 with TRBJ2-7; TRBD1 matches at 12 bases. Germline V lookup: CDR1 DFQATT, CDR2 SNEGSKA (reference sequence). Trimming cost V 5 bases and J 3 bases; bases outside gene matches: 8. This CDR3 spans 15 amino acids. CDR3 coding DNA: TGCAGTGCTCCGGGACAGGGGGCACGGGTCTACGAGCAGTACTTC. Translation: CSAPGQGARVYEQYF.

The rearrangement joins TRBV4-2 to TRBJ1-3; D gene unclear. Trimming took 0 bases from V and 1 from J, leaving 10 bases between them. The length of the CDR3 is 16 residues. Germline-derived CDR1 and CDR2 are LGHNA and YNFKEQ. The CDR3 loop is CASSQDEGSSGNTIYF. The CDR3, as DNA: TGTGCCAGCAGCCAAGATGAAGGTTCTTCTGGAAACACCATATATTTT.

A single count supports this clonotype. The chain couples TRBV12-3 or TRBV12-4 to TRBJ1-2; D unresolved. V was cut by 8 bases and J by 4 bases, with 14 bases left in between. This CDR3 is built from 13 residues. CDR3 coding DNA: TGTGCCAGCGCACCGACACCTGCCTATGGCTACACCTTC. As protein: CASAPTPAYGYTF.

This clonotype is a singleton in its sample. This CDR3 is missing its conserved last phenylalanine or tryptophan, likely due to a read error. This chain uses TRBV5-1 with TRBJ2-5, with 7 bases aligning to TRBD1. V lost 5 bases and J lost 11; bases outside the gene matches: 15. Germline CDR1 is SGHRS and CDR2 is YFSETQ. The CDR3 consists of 14 residues. As DNA, the CDR3 is TGCGCCAGCAGAACAGGGGAACTTATGAATGAGCAGTACTAC. It yields the protein CASRTGELMNEQYY.

This clonotype was observed a handful of times. The chain joins TRBV7-8 to TRBJ1-2; 9 bases align to TRBD1. Germline V CDR1 and CDR2: SGHVS, FQNEAQ. The CDR3 is 14 amino acids. J gave up 5 bases and V 4 bases, and 5 bases lay outside the gene matches. CDR3 DNA sequence: TGTGCCAGCAGCTCCCGGGGGACAGGGTATGGCTACACCTTC. Its translation is CASSSRGTGYGYTF. The full variable domain, rest sourced from reference TRBV7-8 and TRBJ1-2, is GAGVSQSPRYKVAKRGQDVALRCDPISGHVSLFWYQQALGQGPEFLTYFQNEAQLDKSGLPSDRFFAERPEGSVSTLKIQRTQQEDSAVYLCASSSRGTGYGYTFGSGTRLTVV.

This clonotype is deemed medium-sized. This chain links TRBV18 with TRBJ2-7; D ambiguous. CDR3 length: 12 amino acids. Trimming shortened V by 2 bases and J by 3 bases, and 5 bases separated the two germline ends. Germline V gene data show CDR1 as KGHSH and CDR2 as LQKENI. The CDR3 sequence: CASSPEGYEQYF. The CDR3 DNA follows: TGTGCCAGCTCACCAGAAGGCTACGAGCAGTACTTC.

This sequence joins TRBV7-2 and TRBJ1-2; no clear D. V shed 5 bases and J shed 8 bases, with 15 bases lying between them. This CDR3 is built from 13 residues. Germline loops: CDR1 SGHTA, CDR2 FQGNSA. CDR3 DNA: TGTGCCAGCAGCATACTTAACCTCGGCGGCTACACCTTC. It encodes CASSILNLGGYTF. Full variable domain (remainder filled in from reference TRBV7-2 and TRBJ1-2): GAGVSQSPSNKVTEKGKDVELRCDPISGHTALYWYRQSLGQGLEFLIYFQGNSAPDKSGLPSDRFSAERTGGSVSTLTIQRTQQEDSAVYLCASSILNLGGYTFGSGTRLTVV.